This T cell receptor (beta chain) was sequenced during a study of blood T cell repertoires in COVID-19. V was cut by 4 bases and J by 4 bases, with 13 bases left in between. The CDR3 contains 14 residues. Germline-derived CDR1 and CDR2 are SGHRS and YFSETQ. Seattle's cohort entered during active infection and was followed longitudinally. Original analysis: Reference gene primer amplification in the assay estimated nucleated cell counts. Sequencing was performed with immunoSEQ multiplex PCR; in TCRdb, only in-frame clones are kept and a portion is missing. V and J calls and clone size are those listed in that table; D and trimming were worked out from the DNA. The profile covers nearly 110,000 clones, with 60% to 85% appearing a single time and around 6.2% taken by the ten largest.

The specimen was peripheral blood. This chain connects TRBV5-1 to TRBJ2-3; a possible D gene is TRBD1 (6 bases). The TCR originated in a man older than 75 with COVID-19, enrolled during active disease. CDR3 nucleotide sequence: TGCGCCAGCAGCCAACAGGGCGGGTCAGATACGCAGTATTTT. Protein: CASSQQGGSDTQYF.